This TCR beta chain was sequenced during a study of blood T cells in healthy people across ages. Whole-study results and caveats: Not knowing donor CMV status may have confounded expanded clonotype changes.

Through a sample-barcoded 5' primer and a J-beta primer mix, a second PCR was run for 7 to 11 cycles. MiXCR, run by TCRdb on the 5' RACE reads, gives a single entry per CDR3 protein. The data show hundreds of thousands of distinct CDR3 sequences, with about 25% seen just once and just over 8.5% held by the top ten. With respect to this clonotype: Its antigen remains unidentified.

The germline V gene encodes CDR1 MNHEY and CDR2 SMNVEV (reference sequence). CDR3 length equals 13 residues. V was pared by 3 bases and J by 3 bases, with 6 bases between. The sample was also linked to a second study, of T cells of mothers and their children. That work contributes: Related mother-child pairs showed slightly higher but non-significant overlap than unrelated pairs.

What was sequenced was blood. The receptor was derived from a boy younger than 18 in good health. The chain carries TRBV27 and TRBJ1-5, with D uncertain. The CDR3 spells CASSFAVNQPQHF. DNA for the CDR3: TGTGCCAGCAGTTTCGCAGTCAATCAGCCCCAGCATTTT.